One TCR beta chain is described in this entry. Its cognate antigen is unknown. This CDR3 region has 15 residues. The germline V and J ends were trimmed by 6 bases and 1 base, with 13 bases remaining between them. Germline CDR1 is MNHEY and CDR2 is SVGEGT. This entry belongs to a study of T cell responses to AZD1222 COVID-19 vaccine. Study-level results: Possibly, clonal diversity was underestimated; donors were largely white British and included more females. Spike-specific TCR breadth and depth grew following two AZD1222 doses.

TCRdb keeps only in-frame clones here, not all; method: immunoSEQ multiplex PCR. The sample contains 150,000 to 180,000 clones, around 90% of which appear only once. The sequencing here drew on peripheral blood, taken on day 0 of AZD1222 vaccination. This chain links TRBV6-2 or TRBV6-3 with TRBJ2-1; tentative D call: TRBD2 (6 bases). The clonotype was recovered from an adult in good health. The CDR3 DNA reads TGTGCCAGCAGCCGAGCGGGCTCTTCCTACAATGAGCAGTTCTTC. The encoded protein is CASSRAGSSYNEQFF.